This T cell receptor (beta chain) derives from a study of cytomegalovirus exposure and HLA in healthy donors. Those who donated were healthy bone marrow donors. Whole-study findings and limits: The dataset shows that most TCR sequences were rare, while some public TCRs occurred in many donors. Common viral pathogens were later found to be apparently linked to several of the most significant clusters.

To note about this clone: The antigen remains undetermined.

Primers: 60 Vbeta forward and 13 Jbeta reverse. The assay was immunoSEQ multiplex PCR, and TCRdb's table has in-frame clones only and misses some. The sample lists 140,000 to 150,000 clones; about 80% were seen once. The V gene's germline CDR1 is LNHDA and CDR2 SQIVND (reference sequence). Trimming at V came to 5 bases and at J to 3 bases, leaving 10 bases not matched to a gene. The CDR3 covers 15 residues. This chain uses TRBV19 with TRBJ2-7; TRBD1 agrees at 7 bases. This clonotype was obtained from a woman aged 18-29 years in good health and CMV-seropositive. Sequenced sample: PBMCs. Written as DNA, the CDR3 is TGTGCCAGTAGTCCCCGGACAGGCGGACACTACGAGCAGTACTTC. This gives the protein CASSPRTGGHYEQYF. Variable domain in full (rest from reference TRBV19 and TRBJ2-7): DGGITQSPKYLFRKEGQNVTLSCEQNLNHDAMYWYRQDPGQGLRLIYYSQIVNDFQKGDIAEGYSVSREKKESFPLTVTSAQKNPTAFYLCASSPRTGGHYEQYFGPGTRLTVT.